Below are 22 T cell receptor beta chains sequenced from a single sample in a study of Tregs in tolerant kidney transplant recipients. The nonmyeloablative bone marrow transplants came from related graft donors, with transient mixed chimerism. The data were produced by immunoSEQ multiplex PCR, yet TCRdb's version contains in-frame clones alone and is incomplete. The sample has roughly 64,000 clones; around 87% are singletons. The input for sequencing was CD4+ T cells from blood (PBMCs), taken 6 months after the transplant. These receptors were collected from a human patient who received a combined kidney and bone marrow transplant. Some of the T cells may derive from the graft donor.

The chain joins TRBV27 to TRBJ1-5; the match to TRBD1 covers 12 bases. The J segment lost 0 bases and the V segment lost 8 bases, leaving 14 bases of the junction unmatched. Per the germline V gene, CDR1 is MNHEY and CDR2 is SMNVEV (reference sequence). This CDR3 comprises 19 residues. The CDR3 nucleotides are TGTGCCAGCGGAAATAGGGACAGGGGGCTTGGGTATAGCAATCAGCCCCAGCATTTT. Residues: CASGNRDRGLGYSNQPQHF.

V usage is TRBV7-9 and J usage is TRBJ1-1, with D unresolved. The CDR3 spans 15 residues. Deletions cut 5 bases from V and 0 bases from J, with 13 bases between. CDR1 is SEHNR, CDR2 FQNEAQ, per germline (reference sequence). CDR3 nucleotide sequence: TGTGCCAGCAGCCGGCCTAGTACCATGAACACTGAAGCTTTCTTT. Its protein product is CASSRPSTMNTEAFF.

The rearrangement joins TRBV5-4 to TRBJ2-7, with D possibly being TRBD2 (6 bases). V lost 0 bases, J lost 1 base, and 14 bases lay in between. Germline V gene sequence: CDR1 SGHNT, CDR2 YYREEE (reference sequence). The CDR3 contains 16 residues. CDR3 sequence: CASSLAAGTQSYEQYF. The CDR3, as DNA: TGTGCCAGCAGCTTGGCCGCGGGGACCCAATCCTACGAGCAGTACTTC. Drawing the rest from reference TRBV5-4 and TRBJ2-7, the complete variable domain is ETGVTQSPTHLIKTRGQQVTLRCSSQSGHNTVSWYQQALGQGPQFIFQYYREEENGRGNFPPRFSGLQFPNYSSELNVNALELDDSALYLCASSLAAGTQSYEQYFGPGTRLTVT.

The chain links TRBV5-8 to TRBJ2-7; no definite D call. From germline, CDR1 is SGHTS and CDR2 YDEGEE. V was clipped by 1 base and J by 6 bases, with 8 bases between them. The CDR3 runs to 12 residues. This CDR3 reads CASSLPRIEQYF. CDR3 in DNA: TGTGCCAGCAGCTTGCCCAGGATCGAGCAGTACTTC.

The chain employs TRBV28 and TRBJ2-1; 15 positions agree with TRBD2. The CDR3 is made up of 17 amino acids. Germline V gives CDR1 MDHEN, CDR2 SYDVKM. The V segment lost 6 bases and the J segment 4 bases; nucleotides outside the gene matches: 7. The CDR3 spells CASSTGLAGGSYNEQFF. The CDR3 region has the DNA TGTGCCAGCAGCACAGGACTAGCGGGGGGGTCATACAATGAGCAGTTCTTC.

J is TRBJ2-7 and V is TRBV2, with D maybe TRBD2 (6 bases). CDR1 and CDR2 from the germline V gene are SNHLY and FYNNEI. V lost 8 bases, J lost 2 bases, and 13 bases lay in between. The CDR3 totals 13 residues. CDR3 nucleotide sequence: TGTGCCAGCTCCGGGCGGGGAGCCTACGAGCAGTACTTC. Its translation is CASSGRGAYEQYF.

The chain carries TRBV7-3 and TRBJ2-3; 7 bases are shared with TRBD1. V shed 5 bases and J 0 bases; nucleotides not matched to a gene: 8. Germline values: CDR1 SGHTA, CDR2 FQGTGA. There are 16 residues in the CDR3. CDR3 coding DNA: TGTGCCAGCAGCACGCAGGGGGACGCTAGCACAGATACGCAGTATTTT. Amino acid sequence: CASSTQGDASTDTQYF.

The rearrangement links TRBV27 to TRBJ2-5, with 8 bases aligning to TRBD2. CDR3 length: 14 amino acids. V gave up 3 bases and J gave up 4 bases; unmatched junction bases: 4. CDR1 MNHEY and CDR2 SMNVEV come from the germline V gene (reference sequence). CDR3 protein: CASSFSGGPETQYF. CDR3 bases: TGTGCCAGCAGTTTTTCGGGGGGGCCAGAGACCCAGTACTTC.

This sequence joins TRBV19 and TRBJ2-1, with 7 bases matching TRBD2. The germline V gene encodes CDR1 LNHDA and CDR2 SQIVND (reference sequence). Trimming at V came to 6 bases and at J to 8 bases, leaving 10 bases not matched to a gene. There are 14 residues in the CDR3. This chain's CDR3 is CASRYGSSGDEQFF. In DNA, the CDR3 is TGTGCCAGTAGATATGGGTCGAGCGGGGATGAGCAGTTCTTC.

This chain uses TRBV5-1 with TRBJ2-5; 8 bases align to TRBD2. V trimming: 3 bases; J trimming: 0 bases; junction bases outside the gene matches: 7. The length of the CDR3 is 16 residues. Germline V gene lookup returns CDR1 SGHRS and CDR2 YFSETQ. The CDR3 reads CASSWGVSGNQETQYF. In DNA form, the CDR3 reads TGCGCCAGCAGCTGGGGGGTTAGCGGGAACCAAGAGACCCAGTACTTC.

The chain is built from TRBV7-3 and TRBJ1-6, with 9 bases identical to TRBD1. The CDR3 consists of 14 residues. Germline assignment: CDR1 SGHTA and CDR2 FQGTGA. V trimming: 4 bases; J trimming: 8 bases; junction bases outside the gene matches: 3. In DNA form, the CDR3 reads TGTGCCAGCAGCTCCCGGGACAGGGATTCACCCCTCCACTTT. Translating gives CASSSRDRDSPLHF.

This chain joins TRBV27 and TRBJ1-4; D may be TRBD1 (6 bases). The CDR3 consists of 14 residues. The germline V and J ends were trimmed by 2 bases and 8 bases, with 12 bases remaining between them. Germline-derived CDR1 and CDR2 are MNHEY and SMNVEV (reference sequence). CDR3 bases: TGTGCCAGCAGTTTACCAGGGGTAGGAGAAAAACTGTTTTTT. It specifies CASSLPGVGEKLFF.

In its sample, this clone was seen once. V is TRBV29-1 and J is TRBJ2-5, with D maybe TRBD1 (7 bases). The V and J ends lost 7 bases and 4 bases respectively, with 22 bases between them. This CDR3 comprises 15 residues. CDR1 SQVTM and CDR2 ANQGSEA come from the germline V gene. CDR3 coding DNA: TGCAGCGCTCGAGGGCAGGGGGGCCCGGGAGAGACCCAGTACTTC. This sequence encodes CSARGQGGPGETQYF.

The chain uses TRBV11-2 and TRBJ2-7; TRBD1 might be the D (5 bases). Trimming cost V 9 bases and J 1 base, with 7 bases left between them. CDR1 and CDR2 from the germline V gene are SGHAT and FQNNGV. The CDR3 is made up of 11 amino acids. CDR3 coding DNA: TGTGCCAGTACAGGATCCTACGAGCAGTACTTC. Residues: CASTGSYEQYF.

This chain uses TRBV4-3 with TRBJ1-1; 8 positions match TRBD1. CDR1 is LGHNA, CDR2 YSLEER, per germline. After removal of 3 bases from V and 1 base from J, the junction contained 7 bases not matched to a gene. This CDR3 has 16 amino acids. The CDR3 DNA follows: TGCGCCAGCAGCCAGCTACTGACAGGGGAGAACACTGAAGCTTTCTTT. Protein product: CASSQLLTGENTEAFF.

The chain employs TRBV30 and TRBJ2-7; TRBD1 agrees at 7 bases. Per germline, CDR1 GTSNPN and CDR2 SVGIG (reference sequence). The CDR3 consists of 14 residues. V was clipped by 2 bases and J by 6 bases; unmatched bases: 10. The CDR3 spells CAWSRDRVAPEQYF. The CDR3 nucleotides are TGTGCCTGGAGTAGAGACAGGGTTGCCCCCGAGCAGTACTTC.

This rearrangement joins TRBV4-1 to TRBJ1-6; D ambiguous. CDR3 length equals 17 residues. V shed 3 bases and J shed 5 bases, with 17 bases lying between them. Germline V CDR1 and CDR2: MGHRA, YSYEKL. CDR3 DNA: TGCGCCAGCAGCCAGGGGAGGGCGAGAGCTAATAATTCACCCCTCCACTTT. This sequence encodes CASSQGRARANNSPLHF.

This chain uses TRBV10-3 with TRBJ2-1, with 9 bases lining up with TRBD1. Germline assignment: CDR1 ENHRY and CDR2 SYGVKD. With V trimmed by 2 bases and J by 7 bases, 6 bases remained unmatched. The CDR3 extends over 15 amino acids. CDR3 bases: TGTGCCATCAGTGAGATCGGACAGGGGACGAATGAGCAGTTCTTC. This sequence encodes CAISEIGQGTNEQFF.

This clone was recorded a few times. As DNA, the CDR3 is TGTGCCATCATGACTAGCGTCGAAACCGGGGAGCTGTTTTTT. Amino acid sequence: CAIMTSVETGELFF. The rearrangement links TRBV10-3 to TRBJ2-2; TRBD2 aligns across 8 bases. The CDR3 has 14 residues. Germline V gives CDR1 ENHRY, CDR2 SYGVKD. J was trimmed by 5 bases and V by 7 bases; bases with no gene match: 6.

CDR3 residues: CASSSPGPTPNTGELFF. CDR3 DNA: TGTGCCAGCAGCTCCCCGGGTCCTACCCCGAACACCGGGGAGCTGTTTTTT. The rearrangement links TRBV7-9 to TRBJ2-2; D gene uncertain. V gave up 4 bases and J gave up 0 bases, with 15 bases separating them. From germline, CDR1 is SEHNR and CDR2 FQNEAQ (reference sequence). This CDR3 is built from 17 residues.

The chain employs TRBV2 and TRBJ2-5, with 9 bases identical to TRBD1. Trimming removed 3 bases from V and 7 bases from J; junction bases left unmatched: 12. Germline loops: CDR1 SNHLY, CDR2 FYNNEI. The CDR3 consists of 16 residues. The DNA for the CDR3 is TGTGCCAGCAGTGACGATTCCGGGACAGGGTTTGTGACCCAGTACTTC. Amino acids: CASSDDSGTGFVTQYF.

V gene TRBV2 combines with J gene TRBJ2-1; D perhaps matches TRBD1 (5 bases). The CDR3 consists of 12 residues. In germline, CDR1 is SNHLY, CDR2 FYNNEI. The V and J ends lost 7 bases and 8 bases respectively, with 12 bases between them. The CDR3 region is CASKVLGDEQFF. In nucleotides, the CDR3 is TGTGCCAGCAAGGTCCTAGGGGATGAGCAGTTCTTC. Using reference TRBV2 and TRBJ2-1 for the parts outside the CDR3, the full variable domain is EPEVTQTPSHQVTQMGQEVILRCVPISNHLYFYWYRQILGQKVEFLVSFYNNEISEKSEIFDDQFSVERPDGSNFTLKIRSTKLEDSAMYFCASKVLGDEQFFGPGTRLTVL.